Each of the 18 T cell receptor beta chains below was sequenced from the same sample in a study of T-cell memory formation after mild COVID-19. TCRdb passed the 5' RACE reads through MiXCR, listing each CDR3 protein once. The top ten clones hold around 5.1% of a sample with 90,000 to 120,000 distinct CDR3 sequences, about a sixth of them seen once. Sequenced sample: PBMCs or a T cell subset sorted from them (not recorded which). The receptors were sampled from a man aged 18 to 30 who had mild COVID-19 (a few samples of this study predate the infection). Cell type and time point are not known.

In this sample, this clonotype turned up a few times. This rearrangement joins TRBV12-3 or TRBV12-4 to TRBJ2-5; maybe TRBD2 (6 bases). Trimming took off 2 bases at V and 6 bases at J, with 13 bases between the two ends. There are 14 residues in the CDR3. In DNA form, the CDR3 reads TGTGCCAGCAGTTTAACAGGAGGGCCAAAGACCCAGTACTTC. Its translation: CASSLTGGPKTQYF.

This clonotype was recorded at least ten times. The chain carries TRBV7-9 and TRBJ2-7; the match to TRBD1 covers 8 bases. V lost 4 bases to trimming and J lost 3 bases; unmatched junction nucleotides: 5. The CDR3 has 14 amino acids. Germline CDR1 is SEHNR and CDR2 is FQNEAQ (reference sequence). The CDR3 nucleotides are TGTGCCAGCAGCTCAGGGGGCTCGGTCTACGAGCAGTACTTC. Amino acids: CASSSGGSVYEQYF.

This clonotype showed up just a few times. The chain carries TRBV29-1 and TRBJ2-1, with D tentatively TRBD2 (5 bases). Germline V lookup: CDR1 SQVTM, CDR2 ANQGSEA. The CDR3 has 15 amino acids. Trimming stripped 4 bases from V and 0 bases from J, with 13 bases between. The CDR3 DNA sequence: TGCAGCGTTGGAGCAGGACTTAGCTCCTACAATGAGCAGTTCTTC. This encodes CSVGAGLSSYNEQFF.

The chain combines TRBV4-3 with TRBJ2-7; 8 nucleotides line up with TRBD2. Germline values: CDR1 LGHNA, CDR2 YSLEER. V was pared by 4 bases and J by 1 base, with 6 bases of the junction left unmatched. There are 15 residues in the CDR3. CDR3 nucleotides: TGCGCCAGCAGCCGGAGTGCGGGGGGTTCCTACGAGCAGTACTTC. Translated, it gives CASSRSAGGSYEQYF.

This clonotype was observed many times. This chain joins TRBV6-4 and TRBJ2-3, with D maybe TRBD2 (6 bases). CDR1 is MRHNA and CDR2 is SNTAGT in the germline V gene. The germline V and J ends were trimmed by 5 bases and 2 bases, with 11 bases remaining between them. The CDR3 is 14 amino acids. The chain's CDR3 is CASSLRGNTDTQYF. The CDR3 bases are TGTGCCAGCAGTCTACGGGGGAACACAGATACGCAGTATTTT.

This sequence joins TRBV6-5 and TRBJ2-4; D tentatively fits TRBD1 or TRBD2 (7 bases each). CDR1 is MNHEY and CDR2 is SVGAGI in the germline V gene. The CDR3 spans 14 residues. V was clipped by 5 bases and J by 7 bases, with 15 bases between them. The CDR3 region is CASSPRGGPNIQYF. As DNA, the CDR3 is TGTGCCAGCAGTCCCAGGGGGGGGCCGAACATTCAGTACTTC.

This clonotype has a handful of counts. The chain joins TRBV6-1 to TRBJ2-7; possibly TRBD1 for D (8 bases). CDR1 and CDR2 from the germline V gene are MNHNS and SASEGT. The CDR3 is 16 amino acids. Deletions cut 7 bases from V and 4 bases from J, with 23 bases between. The CDR3 reads CASTVQGGQSRYEQYV. For the CDR3, the DNA is TGTGCCAGCACTGTACAGGGGGGGCAATCGAGATACGAGCAGTACGTC.

The sample holds a few counts of this clonotype. The chain carries TRBV20-1 and TRBJ1-2; no definite D call. The ends were cut back, 3 bases at V and 0 bases at J, with 8 bases in the middle. From germline, CDR1 is DFQATT and CDR2 SNEGSKA (reference sequence). The CDR3 runs to 13 residues. The CDR3 DNA reads TGCAGTGCTAGGCAGGATCCTAACTATGGCTACACCTTC. This codes for CSARQDPNYGYTF.

The CDR3 protein is CASSWGRYNEQFF. The DNA for the CDR3 is TGTGCCAGCAGCTGGGGCCGCTACAATGAGCAGTTCTTC. The chain couples TRBV12-3 or TRBV12-4 to TRBJ2-1; perhaps TRBD1 as D (5 bases). The CDR3 contains 13 residues. Trimming took 6 bases from V and 3 from J, leaving 9 bases between them.

The rearrangement links TRBV30 to TRBJ2-7; D is ambiguous. Germline CDR1 is GTSNPN and CDR2 is SVGIG (reference sequence). Trimming pared 4 bases from V and 3 bases from J, leaving 7 bases between. The CDR3 contains 11 residues. DNA for the CDR3: TGTGCCTGGACAAACAGCTACGAGCAGTACTTC. This sequence encodes CAWTNSYEQYF.

This chain links TRBV5-4 with TRBJ1-3; D perhaps matches TRBD1 (6 bases). Germline loops: CDR1 SGHNT, CDR2 YYREEE (reference sequence). CDR3 length equals 16 residues. Trimming left V 4 bases short and J 4 bases short, with 18 bases between. The CDR3 here is CASSDYRESSGNTIYF. CDR3 nucleotides: TGTGCCAGCAGCGATTACAGGGAAAGCTCCGGAAACACCATATATTTT.

In this sample, this clonotype turned up a few times. The V call is TRBV5-1, the J call TRBJ1-5, with 7 bases fitting TRBD1. Trimming cost V 0 bases and J 5 bases; bases outside gene matches: 8. This CDR3 has 16 amino acids. CDR1 and CDR2 from the germline V gene are SGHRS and YFSETQ. The CDR3: CASSLAPGTADQPQHF. The CDR3 DNA is TGCGCCAGCAGCTTGGCCCCCGGGACAGCGGATCAGCCCCAGCATTTT.

This clonotype turned up a few times. This sequence joins TRBV24-1 and TRBJ2-1; 8 nucleotides match TRBD1. The junction had 8 bases not matched to a gene; V was cut back by 4 bases and J by 7 bases. CDR3 size: 15 residues. CDR1 KGHDR and CDR2 SFDVKD come from the germline V gene. CDR3 nucleotide sequence: TGTGCCACCAGTGAACCCAGGGGGCCGGTGAATGAGCAGTTCTTC. Protein product: CATSEPRGPVNEQFF.

The table lists this clonotype with a few counts. The chain combines TRBV9 with TRBJ1-5, with a possible D match to TRBD1 (6 bases). This CDR3 has 14 amino acids. V dropped 0 bases and J dropped 6 bases, with 10 bases sitting between them. Germline V gene lookup returns CDR1 SGDLS and CDR2 YYNGEE. The CDR3: CASSVDQGSQPQHF. In nucleotides, the CDR3 is TGTGCCAGCAGCGTAGACCAGGGGAGTCAGCCCCAGCATTTT. Looking up the rest from reference TRBV9 and TRBJ1-5 gives the full variable domain: DSGVTQTPKHLITATGQRVTLRCSPRSGDLSVYWYQQSLDQGLQFLIQYYNGEERAKGNILERFSAQQFPDLHSELNLSSLELGDSALYFCASSVDQGSQPQHFGDGTRLSIL.

V and J are TRBV27 and TRBJ2-1, with TRBD1 identical over 8 bases. V lost 6 bases to trimming and J lost 2 bases; unmatched junction nucleotides: 9. Per the germline V gene, CDR1 is MNHEY and CDR2 is SMNVEV (reference sequence). The CDR3 sequence is 16 residues long. The CDR3 is CASSPQTGEPYNEQFF. The CDR3 bases are TGTGCCAGCAGCCCTCAGACAGGGGAGCCCTACAATGAGCAGTTCTTC.

The chain is built from TRBV20-1 and TRBJ2-3; 7 nucleotides agree with TRBD1. Trimming took 6 bases from V and 4 from J; bases not matched to a gene: 4. Germline CDR1 and CDR2: DFQATT and SNEGSKA (reference sequence). This CDR3 has 12 residues. The CDR3 reads CSAPTGSDTQYF. The CDR3 region has the DNA TGCAGTGCACCGACAGGGTCAGATACGCAGTATTTT.

The CDR3 coding sequence is TGCAGTGCTAGGGGCACCAGCAGGGGGGTGAACACTGAAGCTTTCTTT. Its protein is CSARGTSRGVNTEAFF. This chain uses TRBV20-1 with TRBJ1-1; 7 bases are shared with TRBD1. Germline V gene lookup returns CDR1 DFQATT and CDR2 SNEGSKA (reference sequence). This CDR3 spans 16 amino acids. V shed 3 bases, J shed 0 bases, and the junction held 10 bases outside the gene matches.

This sequence joins TRBV20-1 and TRBJ2-3, with unresolved D. Germline-derived CDR1 and CDR2 are DFQATT and SNEGSKA (reference sequence). Trimming pared 2 bases from V and 4 bases from J, leaving 10 bases between. The CDR3 is 13 residues long. The CDR3 nucleotides are TGCAGTGCTAGACAAGAGAATTCAGATACGCAGTATTTT. This sequence encodes CSARQENSDTQYF.